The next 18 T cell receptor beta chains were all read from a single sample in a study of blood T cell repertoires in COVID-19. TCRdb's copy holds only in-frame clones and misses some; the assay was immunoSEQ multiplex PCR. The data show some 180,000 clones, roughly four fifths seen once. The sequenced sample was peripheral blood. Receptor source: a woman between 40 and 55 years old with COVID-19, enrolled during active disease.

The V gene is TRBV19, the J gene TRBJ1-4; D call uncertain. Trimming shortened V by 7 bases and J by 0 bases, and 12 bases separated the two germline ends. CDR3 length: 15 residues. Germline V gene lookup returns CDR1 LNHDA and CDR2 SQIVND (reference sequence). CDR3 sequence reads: CASTNQGATNEKLFF. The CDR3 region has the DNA TGTGCCAGTACCAACCAAGGAGCAACTAATGAAAAACTGTTTTTT.

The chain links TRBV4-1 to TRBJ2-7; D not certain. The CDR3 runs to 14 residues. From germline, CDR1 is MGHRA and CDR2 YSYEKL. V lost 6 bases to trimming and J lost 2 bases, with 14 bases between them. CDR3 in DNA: TGCGCCAGCAGACTAAGGTTAGCAACCTACGAGCAGTACTTC. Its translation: CASRLRLATYEQYF.

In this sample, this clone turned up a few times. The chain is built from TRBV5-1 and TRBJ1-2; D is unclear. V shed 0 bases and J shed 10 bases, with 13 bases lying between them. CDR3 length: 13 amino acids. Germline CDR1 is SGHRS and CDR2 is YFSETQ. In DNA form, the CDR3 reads TGCGCCAGCAGCTTGGACGACACCCTAACCTACACCTTC. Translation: CASSLDDTLTYTF.

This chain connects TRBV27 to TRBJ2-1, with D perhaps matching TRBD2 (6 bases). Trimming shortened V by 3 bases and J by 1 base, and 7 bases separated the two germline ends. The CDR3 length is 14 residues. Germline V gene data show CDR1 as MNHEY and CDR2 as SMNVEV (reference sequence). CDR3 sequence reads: CASSLGLSYNEQFF. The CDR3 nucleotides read TGTGCCAGCAGTTTGGGACTTTCCTACAATGAGCAGTTCTTC.

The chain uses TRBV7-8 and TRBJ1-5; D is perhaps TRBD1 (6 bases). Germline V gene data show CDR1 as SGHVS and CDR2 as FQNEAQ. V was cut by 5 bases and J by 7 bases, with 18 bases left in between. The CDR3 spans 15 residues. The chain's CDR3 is CASSTTGSPGQPQHF. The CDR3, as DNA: TGTGCCAGCAGCACCACAGGGTCCCCGGGCCAGCCCCAGCATTTT.

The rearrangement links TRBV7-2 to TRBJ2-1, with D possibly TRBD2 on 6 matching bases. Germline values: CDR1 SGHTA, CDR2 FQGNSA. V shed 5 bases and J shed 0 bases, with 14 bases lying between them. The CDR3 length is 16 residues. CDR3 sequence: CASSPDGGRSYNEQFF. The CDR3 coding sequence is TGTGCCAGCAGCCCGGACGGGGGACGCTCCTACAATGAGCAGTTCTTC.

CDR3 residues: CASSQHRENTGELFF. The CDR3 DNA is TGCGCCAGCAGCCAACACAGGGAGAACACCGGGGAGCTGTTTTTT. The chain employs TRBV4-1 and TRBJ2-2; D is possibly TRBD1 (6 bases). The CDR3 is 15 amino acids. V lost 2 bases and J lost 1, with 8 bases in between. The germline V gene has CDR1 MGHRA and CDR2 YSYEKL.

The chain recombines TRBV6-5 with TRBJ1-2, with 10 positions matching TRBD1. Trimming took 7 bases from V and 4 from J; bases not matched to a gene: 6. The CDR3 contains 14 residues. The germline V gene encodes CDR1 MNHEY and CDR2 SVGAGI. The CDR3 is CASNRQGAGYGYTF. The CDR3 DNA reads TGTGCCAGCAACCGACAGGGGGCGGGCTATGGCTACACCTTC.

The CDR3, as DNA: TGTGCCAGCAGCTTACGCTCCAGGGGCGCTAACTATGGCTACACCTTC. Translation gives CASSLRSRGANYGYTF. The chain uses TRBV7-8 and TRBJ1-2; TRBD1 might be the D (6 bases). The germline gives CDR1 SGHVS, CDR2 FQNEAQ. This CDR3 region has 16 residues. V was cut by 2 bases and J by 0 bases, with 13 bases left in between.

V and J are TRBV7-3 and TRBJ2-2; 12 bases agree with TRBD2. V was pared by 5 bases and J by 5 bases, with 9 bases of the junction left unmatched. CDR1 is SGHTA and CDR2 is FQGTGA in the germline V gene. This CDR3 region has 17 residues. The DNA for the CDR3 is TGTGCCAGCAGCAGACTAGCGGGAGTAACCAGTACCGGGGAGCTGTTTTTT. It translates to CASSRLAGVTSTGELFF.

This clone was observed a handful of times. CDR3 nucleotide sequence: TGTGCCAGCAGTTTAAGACCAGAGGTGGATGGCTACACCTTC. It specifies CASSLRPEVDGYTF. This chain joins TRBV27 and TRBJ1-2; no clear D gene. The germline gives CDR1 MNHEY, CDR2 SMNVEV (reference sequence). V shed 2 bases and J shed 6 bases, with 13 bases lying between them. This CDR3 comprises 14 residues.

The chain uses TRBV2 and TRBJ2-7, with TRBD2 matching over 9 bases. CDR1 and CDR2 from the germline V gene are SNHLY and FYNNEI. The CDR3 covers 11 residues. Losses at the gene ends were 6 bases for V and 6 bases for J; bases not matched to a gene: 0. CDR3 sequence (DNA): TGTGCCAGCAGGACTAGCGGCGAGCAGTACTTC. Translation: CASRTSGEQYF.

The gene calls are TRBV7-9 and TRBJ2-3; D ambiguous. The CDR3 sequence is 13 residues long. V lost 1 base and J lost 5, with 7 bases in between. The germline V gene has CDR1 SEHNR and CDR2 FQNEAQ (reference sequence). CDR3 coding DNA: TGTGCCAGCAGCTTAGACGGTCGAGATACGCAGTATTTT. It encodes CASSLDGRDTQYF.

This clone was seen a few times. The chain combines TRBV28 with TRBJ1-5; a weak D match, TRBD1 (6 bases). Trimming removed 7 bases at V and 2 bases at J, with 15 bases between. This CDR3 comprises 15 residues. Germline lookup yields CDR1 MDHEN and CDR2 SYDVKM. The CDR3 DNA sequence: TGTGCCAGCAATGGGGTACAGGGCCGCAATCAGCCCCAGCATTTT. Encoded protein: CASNGVQGRNQPQHF. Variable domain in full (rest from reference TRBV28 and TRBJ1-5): DVKVTQSSRYLVKRTGEKVFLECVQDMDHENMFWYRQDPGLGLRLIYFSYDVKMKEKGDIPEGYSVSREKKERFSLILESASTNQTSMYLCASNGVQGRNQPQHFGDGTRLSIL.

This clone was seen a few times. The CDR3 protein is CASSLDGQFNEKLFF. The CDR3 DNA sequence: TGTGCCAGCAGCTTAGATGGACAGTTTAATGAAAAACTGTTTTTT. V and J are TRBV11-2 and TRBJ1-4, with a possible D match to TRBD1 (6 bases). Trimming shortened V by 0 bases and J by 4 bases, and 9 bases separated the two germline ends. CDR1 is SGHAT, CDR2 FQNNGV, per germline. The CDR3 is 15 residues long.

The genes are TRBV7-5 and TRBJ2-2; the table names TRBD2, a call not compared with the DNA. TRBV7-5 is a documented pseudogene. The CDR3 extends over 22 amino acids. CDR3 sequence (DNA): TGTGTCAGAAGCTTAGGGCACCGACTAGCGGGGGGACCTCGAATCTCGACCGGGGAGCTGTTTTTT. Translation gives CVRSLGHRLAGGPRISTGELFF.

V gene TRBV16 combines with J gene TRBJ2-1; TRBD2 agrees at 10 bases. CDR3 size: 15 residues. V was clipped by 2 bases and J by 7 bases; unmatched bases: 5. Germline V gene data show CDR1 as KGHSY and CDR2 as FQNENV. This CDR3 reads CASSQLAGVLNEQFF. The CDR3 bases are TGTGCCAGCAGCCAACTAGCGGGAGTCTTAAATGAGCAGTTCTTC.

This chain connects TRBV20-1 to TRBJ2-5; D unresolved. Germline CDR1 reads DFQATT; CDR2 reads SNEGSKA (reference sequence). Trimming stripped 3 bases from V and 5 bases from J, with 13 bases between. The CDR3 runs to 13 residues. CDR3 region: CSASISMRETQYF. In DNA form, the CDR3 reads TGCAGTGCTAGTATTAGCATGAGGGAGACCCAGTACTTC.